A single sample gave rise to the 2 T cell receptor beta chains below, sequenced in a study of monozygotic twins with inflammatory bowel disease. TCRdb reprocessed the 5' RACE reads and stores each CDR3 protein as one record, lacking DNA. The sample data list about 300,000 distinct CDR3 sequences. Source material: blood. The receptors here all came from a human donor with ulcerative colitis or Crohn's disease, or a healthy co-twin of an affected twin (not recorded which).

The genes are TRBV24-1 and TRBJ2-1; TCRdb designates TRBD1, a call that cannot be tested without DNA. The length of the CDR3 is 15 residues. The germline CDR1 and CDR2 sequences are KGHDR and SFDVKD. This CDR3 reads CATRPGTLGYNEQFF.

V usage is TRBV9 and J usage is TRBJ2-1; TCRdb's D call, TRBD2, is unchecked because there is no DNA. The germline V gene has CDR1 SGDLS and CDR2 YYNGEE. This CDR3 has 15 residues. The CDR3 region is CASSVGLSQRNEQFF.